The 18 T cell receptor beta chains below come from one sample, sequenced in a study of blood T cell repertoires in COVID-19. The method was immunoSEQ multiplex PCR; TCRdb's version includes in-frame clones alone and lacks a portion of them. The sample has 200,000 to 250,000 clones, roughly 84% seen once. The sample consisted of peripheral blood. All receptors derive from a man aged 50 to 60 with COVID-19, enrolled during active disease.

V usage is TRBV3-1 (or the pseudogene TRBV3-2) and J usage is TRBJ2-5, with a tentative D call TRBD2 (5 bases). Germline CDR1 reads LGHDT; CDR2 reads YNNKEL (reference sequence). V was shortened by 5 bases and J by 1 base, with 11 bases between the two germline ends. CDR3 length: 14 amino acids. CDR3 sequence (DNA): TGTGCCAGCAGCGGTATGGCGGGCCAAGAGACCCAGTACTTC. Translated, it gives CASSGMAGQETQYF.

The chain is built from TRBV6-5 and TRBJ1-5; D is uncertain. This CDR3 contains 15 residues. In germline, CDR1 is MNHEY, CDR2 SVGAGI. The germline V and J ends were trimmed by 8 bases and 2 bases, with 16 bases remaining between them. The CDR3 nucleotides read TGTGCCAGCCAGAACGAGGCTGTCGGCAATCAGCCCCAGCATTTT. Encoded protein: CASQNEAVGNQPQHF.

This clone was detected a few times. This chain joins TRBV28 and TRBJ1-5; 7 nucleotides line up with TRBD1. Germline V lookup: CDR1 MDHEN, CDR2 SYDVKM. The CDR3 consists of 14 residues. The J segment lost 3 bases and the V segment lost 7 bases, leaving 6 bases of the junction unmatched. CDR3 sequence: CASNRQGDNQPQHF. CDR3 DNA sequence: TGTGCCAGCAACAGACAGGGCGACAATCAGCCCCAGCATTTT.

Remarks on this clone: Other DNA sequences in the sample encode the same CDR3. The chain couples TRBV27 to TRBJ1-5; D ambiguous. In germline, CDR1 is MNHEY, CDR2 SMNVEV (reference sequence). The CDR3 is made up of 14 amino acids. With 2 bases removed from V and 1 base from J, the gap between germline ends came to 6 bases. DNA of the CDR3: TGTGCCAGCAGTTTAGGCGGGAGCAATCAGCCCCAGCATTTT. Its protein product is CASSLGGSNQPQHF.

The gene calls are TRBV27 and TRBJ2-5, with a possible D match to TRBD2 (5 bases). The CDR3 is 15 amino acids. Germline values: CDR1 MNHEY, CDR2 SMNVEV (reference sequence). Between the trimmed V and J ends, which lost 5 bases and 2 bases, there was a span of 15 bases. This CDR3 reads CASSPLLEYQETQYF. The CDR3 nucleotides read TGTGCCAGCAGTCCGTTACTAGAGTATCAAGAGACCCAGTACTTC.

The CDR3 reads CASSLTGQWKDQPQHF. CDR3 DNA: TGTGCCAGCAGCTTAACGGGACAGTGGAAAGATCAGCCCCAGCATTTT. The gene calls are TRBV7-9 and TRBJ1-5; 7 bases match TRBD1. Per germline, CDR1 SEHNR and CDR2 FQNEAQ (reference sequence). This CDR3 is 16 amino acids long. V dropped 2 bases and J dropped 5; count of bases not matched to a gene: 9.

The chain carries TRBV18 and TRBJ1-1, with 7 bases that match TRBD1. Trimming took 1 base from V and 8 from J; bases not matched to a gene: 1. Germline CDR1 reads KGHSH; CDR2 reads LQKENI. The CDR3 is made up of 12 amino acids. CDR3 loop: CASSPLGQEAFF. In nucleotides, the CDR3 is TGTGCCAGCTCACCACTGGGACAGGAAGCTTTCTTT.

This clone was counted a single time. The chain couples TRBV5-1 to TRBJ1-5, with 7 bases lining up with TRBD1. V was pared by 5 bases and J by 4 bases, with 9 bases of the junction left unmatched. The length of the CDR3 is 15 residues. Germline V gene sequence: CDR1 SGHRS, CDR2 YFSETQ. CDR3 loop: CASSQGGGNNQPQHF. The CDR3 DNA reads TGCGCCAGCAGTCAGGGGGGCGGGAATAATCAGCCCCAGCATTTT.

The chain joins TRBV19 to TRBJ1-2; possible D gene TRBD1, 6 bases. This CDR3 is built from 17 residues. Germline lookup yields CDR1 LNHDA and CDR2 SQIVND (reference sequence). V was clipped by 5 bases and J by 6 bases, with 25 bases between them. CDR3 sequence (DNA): TGTGCCAGTAGTCCGCAGGGGACGGTAACCAGTATTAATGGCTACACCTTC. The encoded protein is CASSPQGTVTSINGYTF. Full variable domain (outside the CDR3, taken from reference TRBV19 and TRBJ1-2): DGGITQSPKYLFRKEGQNVTLSCEQNLNHDAMYWYRQDPGQGLRLIYYSQIVNDFQKGDIAEGYSVSREKKESFPLTVTSAQKNPTAFYLCASSPQGTVTSINGYTFGSGTRLTVV.

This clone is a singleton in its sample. CDR3: CASSQAYIQHF. In DNA form, the CDR3 reads TGTGCCAGCAGTCAGGCCTATATCCAGCATTTT. This chain joins TRBV2 and TRBJ1-5; unclear D gene. The V gene lost 5 bases and the J gene lost 12 bases, with 11 bases spanning the gap. Germline lookup yields CDR1 SNHLY and CDR2 FYNNEI. There are 11 residues in the CDR3.

The CDR3 DNA reads TGTGCCAGCAGTTTCCCAGGACTAGCGGGAGCCGATGAGCAGTTCTTC. Its protein product is CASSFPGLAGADEQFF. The V and J genes are TRBV7-9 and TRBJ2-1, with 13 bases fitting TRBD2. Trimming removed 6 bases from V and 8 bases from J; junction bases left unmatched: 10. Germline V gene sequence: CDR1 SEHNR, CDR2 FQNEAQ (reference sequence). The CDR3 consists of 16 residues.

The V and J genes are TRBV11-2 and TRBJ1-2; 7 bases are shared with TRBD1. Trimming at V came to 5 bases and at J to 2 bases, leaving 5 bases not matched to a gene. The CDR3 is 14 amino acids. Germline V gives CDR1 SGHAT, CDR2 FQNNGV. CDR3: CASSTTGANYGYTF. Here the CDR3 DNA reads TGTGCCAGCAGCACCACAGGGGCGAACTATGGCTACACCTTC.

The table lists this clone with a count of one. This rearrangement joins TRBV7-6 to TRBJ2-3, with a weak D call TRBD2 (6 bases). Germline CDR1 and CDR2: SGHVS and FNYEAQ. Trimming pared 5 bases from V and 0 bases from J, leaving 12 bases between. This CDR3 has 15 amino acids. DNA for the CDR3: TGTGCCAGCAGCCCAGGGAGGCAAAGCACAGATACGCAGTATTTT. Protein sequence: CASSPGRQSTDTQYF.

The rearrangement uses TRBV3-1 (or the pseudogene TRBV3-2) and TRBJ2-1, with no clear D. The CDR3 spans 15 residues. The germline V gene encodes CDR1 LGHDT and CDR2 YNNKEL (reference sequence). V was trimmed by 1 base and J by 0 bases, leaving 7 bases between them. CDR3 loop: CASSQGLYSYNEQFF. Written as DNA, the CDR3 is TGTGCCAGCAGCCAAGGTTTGTACTCCTACAATGAGCAGTTCTTC.

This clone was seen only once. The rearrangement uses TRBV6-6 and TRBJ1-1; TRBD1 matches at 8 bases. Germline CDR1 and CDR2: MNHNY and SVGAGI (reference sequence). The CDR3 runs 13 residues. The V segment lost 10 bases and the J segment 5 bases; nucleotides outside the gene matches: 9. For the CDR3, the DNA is TGTGCCACCCGACAGGGGTTGGGAACTGAAGCTTTCTTT. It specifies CATRQGLGTEAFF.

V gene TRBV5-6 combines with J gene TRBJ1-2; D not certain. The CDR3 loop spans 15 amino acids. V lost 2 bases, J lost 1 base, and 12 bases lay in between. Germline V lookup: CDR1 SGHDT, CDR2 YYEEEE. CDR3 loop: CASSFDSRINYGYTF. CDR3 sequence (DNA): TGTGCCAGCAGCTTCGACTCTCGGATTAACTATGGCTACACCTTC.

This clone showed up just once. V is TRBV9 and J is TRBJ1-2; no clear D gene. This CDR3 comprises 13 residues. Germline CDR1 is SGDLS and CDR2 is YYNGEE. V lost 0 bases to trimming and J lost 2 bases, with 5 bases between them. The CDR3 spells CASSVVSNYGYTF. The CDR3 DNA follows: TGTGCCAGCAGCGTAGTATCGAACTATGGCTACACCTTC.

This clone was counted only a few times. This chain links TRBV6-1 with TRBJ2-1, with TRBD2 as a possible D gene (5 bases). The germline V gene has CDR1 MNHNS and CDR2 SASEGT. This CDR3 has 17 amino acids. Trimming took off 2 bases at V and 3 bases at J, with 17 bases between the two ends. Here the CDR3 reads CASSEWASHNIYNEQFF. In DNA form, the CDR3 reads TGTGCCAGCAGTGAATGGGCTAGCCACAATATCTACAATGAGCAGTTCTTC.